This T cell receptor (beta chain) derives from a study of human T cells and chemical hapten exposure. Described time point: patch test 3, about 24 weeks after DPC sensitization. Treatment in this sample: therapeutic diphenylcyclopropenone sensitization with weekly scalp DPC. TCRdb re-analysed the RACE reads in MiXCR, keeping a single row per CDR3 protein. The table includes tens of thousands of distinct CDR3 sequences, 9.5% to 13% detected once. The source material was whole blood, sampled in connection with sensitization to the hapten diphenylcyclopropenone (DPC). This TCR derives from a woman aged 30 to 39 with alopecia areata. Some clones in this sample may be carry-over from other donors' samples.

CDR3 sequence: CASSFPRGETNTDTQYF. The CDR3 DNA is TGTGCCAGCAGCTTCCCCCGTGGAGAGACAAACACAGATACGCAGTATTTT. The V and J genes are TRBV7-9 and TRBJ2-3, with D unclear. Deletions cut 3 bases from V and 2 bases from J, with 18 bases between. From germline, CDR1 is SEHNR and CDR2 FQNEAQ (reference sequence). The CDR3 consists of 17 residues.